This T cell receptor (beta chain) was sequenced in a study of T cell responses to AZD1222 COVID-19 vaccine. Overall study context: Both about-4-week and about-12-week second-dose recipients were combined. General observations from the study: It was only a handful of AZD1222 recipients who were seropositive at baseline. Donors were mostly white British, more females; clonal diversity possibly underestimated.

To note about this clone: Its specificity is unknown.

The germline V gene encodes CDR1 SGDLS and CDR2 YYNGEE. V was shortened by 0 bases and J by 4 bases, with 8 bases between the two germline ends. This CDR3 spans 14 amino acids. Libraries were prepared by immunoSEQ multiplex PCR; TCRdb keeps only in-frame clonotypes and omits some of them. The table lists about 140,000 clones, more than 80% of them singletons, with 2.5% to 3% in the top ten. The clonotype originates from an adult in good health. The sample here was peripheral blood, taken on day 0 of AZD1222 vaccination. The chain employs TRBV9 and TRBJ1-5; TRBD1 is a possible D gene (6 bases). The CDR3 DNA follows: TGTGCCAGCAGCGTAGAAGGGGGGAATCAGCCCCAGCATTTT. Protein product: CASSVEGGNQPQHF.